This T cell receptor beta chain was documented in a study of CD4+ T cells in melanoma. For this clone: Its antigen is still unknown.

The CDR3 is 16 amino acids. CDR1 is SNHLY, CDR2 FYNNEI, per germline. V gave up 3 bases and J gave up 0 bases, with 12 bases separating them. Sequencing used immunoSEQ multiplex PCR; TCRdb keeps in-frame clones, though not all of them. The sample lists about 140,000 clones, about 90% occurring once. Study-level results: A reported correlation linked neoantigen-specific CD4+ T cells to CD8+, macrophage and B cell function. Diverse differentiation states were reported for melanoma neoantigen-specific CD4+ T cells.

The chain carries TRBV2 and TRBJ2-1; TRBD1 or TRBD2 may be the D gene (5 bases each). This sequence originates from a human donor with melanoma. The CDR3 DNA sequence: TGTGCCAGCAGTGACGCCCGGGGACGCTCCTACAATGAGCAGTTCTTC. Translation: CASSDARGRSYNEQFF. Variable domain in full (rest from reference TRBV2 and TRBJ2-1): EPEVTQTPSHQVTQMGQEVILRCVPISNHLYFYWYRQILGQKVEFLVSFYNNEISEKSEIFDDQFSVERPDGSNFTLKIRSTKLEDSAMYFCASSDARGRSYNEQFFGPGTRLTVL.